The 32 T cell receptor beta chains below come from one sample, sequenced in a study of early T cells in non-severe SARS-CoV-2 infection (dated by TCRdb to the early 2020s). Library generation was performed with 5' RACE. Sequencing instrument: NextSeq 500. The public sequencing data were trimmed at Q25 with fastp and processed into clonotypes with MiXCR by TCRdb, which kept only in-frame beta chains. Each entry is one CDR3 protein sequence, shown with its most common DNA and genes. This sample lists tens of thousands of distinct CDR3 sequences; 10% to 15% were detected once. The ten largest make up 4.5% to 6% of the sample. The sequenced material came from whole blood. Source of these receptors: an adult who was a healthcare worker with PCR-confirmed SARS-CoV-2 infection or an uninfected control (not recorded which).

This chain links TRBV6-5 with TRBJ1-2; the D gene is possibly TRBD1 (5 bases). This CDR3 spans 13 amino acids. Germline-derived CDR1 and CDR2 are MNHEY and SVGAGI. V lost 5 bases, J lost 5 bases, and 12 bases lay in between. The CDR3 loop is CASSGGTGYGYTF. In DNA, the CDR3 is TGTGCCAGCAGTGGCGGGACCGGATATGGCTACACCTTC.

This clonotype occurred many times. The gene calls are TRBV12-3 or TRBV12-4 and TRBJ1-1; unclear D gene. The CDR3 is made up of 12 amino acids. Between the trimmed V and J ends, which lost 5 bases and 5 bases, there was a span of 9 bases. Here the CDR3 reads CASSQIGTEAFF. CDR3 DNA: TGTGCCAGCAGTCAGATAGGGACTGAAGCTTTCTTT.

This clonotype has ten or more counts. The chain joins TRBV29-1 to TRBJ1-5; D call uncertain. The germline V and J ends were trimmed by 4 bases and 3 bases, with 10 bases remaining between them. CDR1 and CDR2 (germline): SQVTM, ANQGSEA. CDR3 length: 13 amino acids. The CDR3 bases are TGCAGCGTTGTGTTCGGCAACAATCAGCCCCAGCATTTT. This encodes CSVVFGNNQPQHF.

J is TRBJ1-2 and V is TRBV7-2, with D maybe TRBD1 (6 bases). Trimming left V 3 bases short and J 8 bases short, with 10 bases between. The CDR3 consists of 12 residues. Germline V gene lookup returns CDR1 SGHTA and CDR2 FQGNSA. CDR3 sequence (DNA): TGTGCCAGCAGCTTTGAGACAGGCGGCTACACCTTC. Residues: CASSFETGGYTF.

This clonotype was seen ten or more times. No DNA is shown, since the ends of the CDR3 on it are uncertain; the CDR3 is the one TCRdb lists. The rearrangement joins TRBV12-2 to TRBJ1-5. TRBV12-2 is classified as a pseudogene. The CDR3 sequence runs 17 residues, both termini included. CDR3 protein: CASRPEVAKGSNQPQHF.

This rearrangement joins TRBV28 to TRBJ2-1, with D perhaps matching TRBD2 (5 bases). Trimming removed 7 bases from V and 0 bases from J, with 16 bases in between. This CDR3 contains 16 residues. Germline V gives CDR1 MDHEN, CDR2 SYDVKM. CDR3 coding DNA: TGTGCCAGCATTGTGGGAGCGGCGAGCTCCTACAATGAGCAGTTCTTC. Its translation: CASIVGAASSYNEQFF.

The V gene is TRBV27, the J gene TRBJ2-3; D is perhaps TRBD2 (5 bases). Germline CDR1 and CDR2: MNHEY and SMNVEV (reference sequence). This CDR3 is built from 14 residues. V was cut by 10 bases and J by 0 bases, with 14 bases left in between. The CDR3 loop reads CATGGRTSTDTQYF. CDR3 DNA sequence: TGTGCCACCGGAGGAAGAACTAGCACAGATACGCAGTATTTT.

The rearrangement links TRBV18 to TRBJ2-1, with TRBD1 matching over 7 bases. The CDR3 length is 13 residues. Germline CDR1 is KGHSH and CDR2 is LQKENI. Losses at the gene ends were 3 bases for V and 4 bases for J; bases not matched to a gene: 0. This chain's CDR3 is CASSPGQYNEQFF. The CDR3 DNA is TGTGCCAGCTCACCGGGACAGTACAATGAGCAGTTCTTC.

The table lists this clonotype with many counts. The gene calls are TRBV7-8 and TRBJ1-5; possible D gene TRBD1, 5 bases. The CDR3 length is 18 residues. The V and J ends lost 1 base and 3 bases respectively, with 19 bases between them. CDR1 and CDR2 (germline): SGHVS, FQNEAQ. CDR3 coding DNA: TGTGCCAGCAGCTTAGTGGGTAGGCGTCAGGGCCTCAATCAGCCCCAGCATTTT. Protein sequence: CASSLVGRRQGLNQPQHF.

This clonotype was observed a handful of times. The chain carries TRBV7-9 and TRBJ2-5; 7 positions agree with TRBD1. The CDR3 covers 14 residues. CDR1 is SEHNR, CDR2 FQNEAQ, per germline (reference sequence). Trimming removed 2 bases from V and 5 bases from J; junction bases left unmatched: 5. For the CDR3, the DNA is TGTGCCAGCAGCTTACCAACAGGGGTGGAGACCCAGTACTTC. This translates into CASSLPTGVETQYF.

This clonotype was recorded a few times. The chain links TRBV11-2 to TRBJ2-5; TRBD2 matches at 10 bases. There are 15 residues in the CDR3. Germline V gene sequence: CDR1 SGHAT, CDR2 FQNNGV. The trim removed 5 bases at V and 4 bases at J, leaving 7 bases unmatched. CDR3 residues: CASSPSRTSGETQYF. The CDR3 DNA reads TGTGCCAGCAGCCCCTCCCGGACTAGCGGAGAGACCCAGTACTTC.

J is TRBJ2-1 and V is TRBV2; D gene unclear. V lost 3 bases to trimming and J lost 2 bases, with 2 bases between them. The CDR3 loop spans 12 amino acids. CDR1 is SNHLY and CDR2 is FYNNEI in the germline V gene. The CDR3: CASSDPYNEQFF. The CDR3 bases are TGTGCCAGCAGTGACCCCTACAATGAGCAGTTCTTC. Variable domain in full (rest from reference TRBV2 and TRBJ2-1): EPEVTQTPSHQVTQMGQEVILRCVPISNHLYFYWYRQILGQKVEFLVSFYNNEISEKSEIFDDQFSVERPDGSNFTLKIRSTKLEDSAMYFCASSDPYNEQFFGPGTRLTVL.

This clonotype was recorded many times. The chain employs TRBV6-1 and TRBJ2-3; perhaps TRBD1 as D (6 bases). Per germline, CDR1 MNHNS and CDR2 SASEGT. CDR3 size: 17 residues. Trimming removed 3 bases from V and 2 bases from J, with 18 bases in between. The CDR3 bases are TGTGCCAGCAGTGAGGACGCAGGGGCCCGACTCACAGATACGCAGTATTTT. It codes for CASSEDAGARLTDTQYF.

The rearrangement uses TRBV4-1 and TRBJ2-3; tentatively, D is TRBD1 (5 bases). Germline CDR1 and CDR2: MGHRA and YSYEKL. The CDR3 runs 15 residues. V was cut by 1 base and J by 3 bases, with 11 bases left in between. The CDR3: CASSQVSGLTDTQYF. The DNA for the CDR3 is TGCGCCAGCAGCCAAGTTTCAGGGTTAACAGATACGCAGTATTTT.

In DNA form, the CDR3 reads TGTGCCTGGAGTGGTGGGCAGGGTAACACTGAAGCTTTCTTT. The encoded protein is CAWSGGQGNTEAFF. The chain couples TRBV30 to TRBJ1-1; TRBD1 might be the D (5 bases). The ends were cut back, 1 base at V and 2 bases at J, with 11 bases in the middle. CDR1 GTSNPN and CDR2 SVGIG come from the germline V gene (reference sequence). The CDR3 spans 14 residues.

This clonotype has a handful of counts. The rearrangement joins TRBV7-9 to TRBJ2-3; 7 nucleotides agree with TRBD2. CDR3 length: 15 amino acids. CDR1 and CDR2 (germline): SEHNR, FQNEAQ (reference sequence). J was trimmed by 6 bases and V by 0 bases; bases with no gene match: 6. The chain's CDR3 is CASSLAGGPWDTQYF. In DNA form, the CDR3 reads TGTGCCAGCAGCTTAGCGGGAGGGCCTTGGGATACGCAGTATTTT.

Ten or more counts support this clonotype. The rearrangement joins TRBV6-4 to TRBJ2-1; D tentatively reads TRBD1 or TRBD2 (6 bases each). V was pared by 10 bases and J by 1 base, with 17 bases between. The CDR3 sequence is 15 residues long. Germline CDR1 is MRHNA and CDR2 is SNTAGT. DNA for the CDR3: TGTGCCACCCTCGTCCAGGGGAGGTCCTACAATGAGCAGTTCTTC. This translates into CATLVQGRSYNEQFF.

Only a few counts were recorded for this clonotype. The chain recombines TRBV5-1 with TRBJ2-1; D gene ambiguous. This CDR3 is 15 amino acids long. Germline-derived CDR1 and CDR2 are SGHRS and YFSETQ. V was cut by 1 base and J by 9 bases, with 17 bases left in between. The CDR3 bases are TGCGCCAGCAGCTTGTGGAACGACGCGGTTGCTGAGCAGTTCTTC. It specifies CASSLWNDAVAEQFF.

This clonotype was counted at least ten times. The V gene is TRBV12-3 or TRBV12-4, the J gene TRBJ2-3; the D gene could be TRBD1 or TRBD2 (5 bases each). This CDR3 is 13 amino acids long. Trimming cost V 8 bases and J 2 bases, with 11 bases left between them. The CDR3 DNA reads as TGTGCCAGCGGAGGACAACTCACAGATACGCAGTATTTT. It encodes CASGGQLTDTQYF.

The chain links TRBV2 to TRBJ1-2; D is uncertain. The CDR3 is made up of 13 amino acids. In germline, CDR1 is SNHLY, CDR2 FYNNEI. Trimming cost V 4 bases and J 1 base, with 7 bases left between them. The CDR3: CASSGTVNYGYTF. CDR3 coding DNA: TGTGCCAGCAGTGGAACGGTTAACTATGGCTACACCTTC.

The V call is TRBV11-2, the J call TRBJ1-1, with 8 bases fitting TRBD1. This CDR3 is built from 16 residues. The junction had 11 bases not matched to a gene; V was cut back by 8 bases and J by 0 bases. Germline CDR1 is SGHAT and CDR2 is FQNNGV. The CDR3 here is CASRGQAGPMNTEAFF. The DNA for the CDR3 is TGTGCCAGCCGGGGACAGGCCGGCCCAATGAACACTGAAGCTTTCTTT.

This clonotype showed up just a few times. This chain connects TRBV5-1 to TRBJ1-1, with D perhaps TRBD1 (5 bases). V gave up 4 bases and J gave up 5 bases, with 9 bases separating them. The germline gives CDR1 SGHRS, CDR2 YFSETQ. This CDR3 is built from 12 residues. CDR3 loop: CASSAGQTEAFF. DNA of the CDR3: TGCGCCAGCAGCGCCGGACAAACTGAAGCTTTCTTT.

The CDR3 is CSASAVTQRGEQYF. The CDR3 bases are TGCAGTGCTAGTGCGGTAACCCAACGGGGCGAGCAGTACTTC. This chain connects TRBV20-1 to TRBJ2-7; TRBD2 might be the D (5 bases). Germline V gene sequence: CDR1 DFQATT, CDR2 SNEGSKA (reference sequence). CDR3 length equals 14 residues. Trimming removed 3 bases at V and 6 bases at J, with 18 bases between.

The genes are TRBV5-1 and TRBJ2-6; D may be TRBD2 (5 bases). The V gene's germline CDR1 is SGHRS and CDR2 YFSETQ. The germline V and J ends were trimmed by 3 bases and 2 bases, with 12 bases remaining between them. The CDR3 consists of 16 residues. The CDR3 DNA follows: TGCGCCAGCAGCTACACCGCCGGGGCTGGGGCCAACGTCCTGACTTTC. Protein sequence: CASSYTAGAGANVLTF.

This clonotype showed up many times. The chain joins TRBV7-6 to TRBJ2-1, with D maybe TRBD2 (5 bases). The V gene's germline CDR1 is SGHVS and CDR2 FNYEAQ. The CDR3 extends over 14 amino acids. Deletions cut 2 bases from V and 7 bases from J, with 12 bases between. Here the CDR3 reads CASSLRGTGNEQFF. The DNA for the CDR3 is TGTGCCAGCAGCTTAAGAGGCACGGGAAATGAGCAGTTCTTC. Supplemented by reference TRBV7-6 and TRBJ2-1, the full variable domain reads GAGVSQSPRYKVTKRGQDVALRCDPISGHVSLYWYRQALGQGPEFLTYFNYEAQQDKSGLPNDRFSAERPEGSISTLTIQRTEQRDSAMYRCASSLRGTGNEQFFGPGTRLTVL.

This chain uses TRBV29-1 with TRBJ2-4; TRBD2 might be the D (5 bases). This CDR3 is built from 15 residues. The V gene lost 1 base and the J gene lost 0 bases, with 10 bases spanning the gap. Germline V gene data show CDR1 as SQVTM and CDR2 as ANQGSEA. Here the CDR3 reads CSVEAQGGAKNIQYF. The CDR3 nucleotides read TGCAGCGTTGAAGCTCAAGGAGGAGCCAAAAACATTCAGTACTTC.

The sample holds a few counts of this clonotype. The chain couples TRBV18 to TRBJ1-1, with TRBD1 matching 7 bases. V lost 2 bases to trimming and J lost 2 bases; unmatched junction nucleotides: 2. CDR1 and CDR2 (germline): KGHSH, LQKENI. The CDR3 covers 14 residues. This CDR3 is CASSPGTANTEAFF. Written as DNA, the CDR3 is TGTGCCAGCTCACCAGGGACAGCCAACACTGAAGCTTTCTTT.

This clonotype was counted only a few times. The chain is built from TRBV28 and TRBJ2-5; no clear D. Looked up from germline, CDR1 is MDHEN and CDR2 is SYDVKM. The CDR3 runs 10 residues. Trimming left V 6 bases short and J 4 bases short, with 3 bases between. The CDR3 sequence: CASRGETQYF. DNA of the CDR3: TGTGCCAGCAGGGGAGAGACCCAGTACTTC.

This clonotype was observed a few times. The chain joins TRBV28 to TRBJ1-2; no firm D call. CDR1 MDHEN and CDR2 SYDVKM come from the germline V gene. V was clipped by 8 bases and J by 4 bases, with 11 bases between them. CDR3 length: 12 amino acids. The CDR3 region is CASWAGGYGYTF. The CDR3 DNA sequence: TGTGCCAGCTGGGCAGGTGGCTATGGCTACACCTTC.

This clonotype turned up a few times. The rearrangement uses TRBV5-1 and TRBJ2-1, with a weak D call TRBD2 (5 bases). The CDR3 is 14 amino acids. The V gene's germline CDR1 is SGHRS and CDR2 YFSETQ. Trimming left V 0 bases short and J 7 bases short, with 11 bases between. The CDR3 reads CASSLEASKNEQFF. The DNA for the CDR3 is TGCGCCAGCAGCTTGGAGGCTAGCAAGAATGAGCAGTTCTTC.

This clonotype was recorded a few times. The chain couples TRBV6-6 to TRBJ1-5; 7 nucleotides align to TRBD1. The length of the CDR3 is 16 residues. J was trimmed by 4 bases and V by 5 bases; bases with no gene match: 11. Germline loops: CDR1 MNHNY, CDR2 SVGAGI (reference sequence). In nucleotides, the CDR3 is TGTGCCAGCAGTGCACGGACAGGAGGATTTAATCAGCCCCAGCATTTT. Protein: CASSARTGGFNQPQHF.

This clonotype was picked up many times. The chain employs TRBV5-1 and TRBJ2-7; 9 bases line up with TRBD1. The germline V gene encodes CDR1 SGHRS and CDR2 YFSETQ. V lost 0 bases to trimming and J lost 3 bases; unmatched junction nucleotides: 13. The CDR3 is 18 amino acids. CDR3 sequence: CASSLGPFTGGLDYEQYF. CDR3 in DNA: TGCGCCAGCAGCTTGGGGCCCTTCACAGGGGGCCTTGACTACGAGCAGTACTTC.